This T cell receptor beta chain came from a study of T cells in Graves' hyperthyroidism and ophthalmopathy. Germline V gene lookup returns CDR1 MNHEY and CDR2 SVGEGT. The CDR3 totals 15 residues. Trimming stripped 7 bases from V and 5 bases from J, with 21 bases between. Using RNA transcripts as the source, TCR beta CDR3 regions were amplified. HTBI primers were used for first-round RT-PCR of the TCR CDR3. Each CDR3 protein gets one entry after TCRdb re-called the multiplex PCR reads with MiXCR. The sample yields about 260,000 distinct CDR3 sequences, around a quarter seen once. The sequenced material came from blood. The receptor was derived from a man in his forties with Graves' hyperthyroidism that later progressed to Graves' ophthalmopathy. This chain uses TRBV6-2 or TRBV6-3 with TRBJ2-7; D assignment may be TRBD1 or TRBD2 (5 bases each). The CDR3 DNA sequence: TGTGCCAGCACCATAGCACAGGTCGGGATCAACGAGCAGTACTTC. As protein: CASTIAQVGINEQYF.